One T cell receptor (beta chain) is described in this entry. Each CDR3 protein is one row after TCRdb ran MiXCR on the PCR reads. The sample lists more than 70,000 distinct CDR3 sequences; 45% to 50% were seen once. Germline V gene data show CDR1 as SGHTA and CDR2 as FQGNSA. This CDR3 contains 14 residues. The V gene lost 8 bases and the J gene lost 1 base, with 14 bases spanning the gap. The data derive from a study of CDR3 diversity in severe acne. The sequencing input was blood. This receptor was taken from a male donor with severe acne vulgaris. The chain recombines TRBV7-2 with TRBJ1-1, with D perhaps TRBD1 (6 bases). CDR3 residues: CASPPQGSNTEAFF. In nucleotides, the CDR3 is TGTGCCAGCCCTCCCCAGGGGTCGAACACTGAAGCTTTCTTT.